This T cell receptor (beta chain) is from a study of shared clonotypes between healthy human individuals. Points from the study as a whole: Sequencing depth was expected to affect clonotype sharing among donors. Several donors held approximately 5% of naive CD4 clonotypes in common.

The CDR3 has 13 amino acids. Germline loops: CDR1 ENHRY, CDR2 SYGVKD. The V and J ends lost 10 bases and 1 base respectively, with 14 bases between them. Data came from immunoSEQ multiplex PCR; TCRdb stores just in-frame clones and leaves some out. The sample contains some 2.1 million clones, roughly 94% of which appear only once. As regards this clone: The antigen remains unidentified.

The chain uses TRBV10-3 and TRBJ2-7, with D perhaps TRBD2 (5 bases). Sequenced material: naive CD4+ T cells sorted from blood. Subset of the sample: CD45RA+ positively selected. The receptor was derived from a man between 18 and 35 years old in good health. DNA of the CDR3: TGTGCCAGCGGACTTGCGGAATCCTACGAGCAGTACTTC. Its translation: CASGLAESYEQYF.